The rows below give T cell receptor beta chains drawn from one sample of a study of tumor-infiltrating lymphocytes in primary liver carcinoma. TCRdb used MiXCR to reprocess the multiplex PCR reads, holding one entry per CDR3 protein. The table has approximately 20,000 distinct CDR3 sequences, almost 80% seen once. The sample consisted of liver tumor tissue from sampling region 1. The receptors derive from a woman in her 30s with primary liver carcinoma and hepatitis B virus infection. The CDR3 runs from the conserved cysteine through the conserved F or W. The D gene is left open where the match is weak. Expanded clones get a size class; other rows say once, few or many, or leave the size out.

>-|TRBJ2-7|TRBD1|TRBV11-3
TGTGCCAGCAGCTTCCCGGGGCAGGGGGCTTACTGGCAGTACTTC
CASSFPGQGAYWQYF
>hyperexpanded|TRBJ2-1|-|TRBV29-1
TGCAGCGCCCTAAGGGACTACAATGAGCAGTTCTTC
CSALRDYNEQFF
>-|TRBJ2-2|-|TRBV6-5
TGTGCCAGCAGTCCGCGGACAGGGCTCGCCGGGGGGCTGTTTTTC
CASSPRTGLAGGLFF
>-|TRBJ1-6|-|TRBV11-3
TGTGCCAGTAGCTTTAAGCGTAGCTATAATTCACCCCTCCTCTTT
CASSFKRSYNSPLLF
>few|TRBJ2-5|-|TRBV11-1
TGTGCCAGCAGCTTAGCAGGGCGTGAAGAGATCCATTACTTC
CASSLAGREEIHYF
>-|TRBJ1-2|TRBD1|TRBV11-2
TGTGCCAGCATTCAGGGGGGGGGCGGAGGCTACACCTTT
CASIQGGGGGYTF
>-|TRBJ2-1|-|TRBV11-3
TGTGCCAGCGGTCCAACGGGACACGGCTTCTTTGGTGAGCAGTTCTTC
CASGPTGHGFFGEQFF
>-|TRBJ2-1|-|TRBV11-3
TGTGTCAGCAGTTCAACGGGACGCGACTTCTTGGTTGAGCAGTTCTTC
CVSSSTGRDFLVEQFF
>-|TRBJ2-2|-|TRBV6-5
TGTGCCAGCAGTCCGCGGTCAGGGTTCACCTGGGAGCTGTTATTT
CASSPRSGFTWELLF
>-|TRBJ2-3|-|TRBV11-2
TGTGCCAGCAGCTTAGTGAACTCCGATACGCAGTATTTT
CASSLVNSDTQYF
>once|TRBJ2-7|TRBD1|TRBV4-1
TGTGCCATCAGCCAAGAGAGCGCGACAGGGGTCAACGTGCAGTACTTC
CAISQESATGVNVQYF
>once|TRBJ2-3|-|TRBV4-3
TGCGCCAGTAGCCCCTCGGTCTGGCTGGGTGATCCCGATGATACGCAGTATTTT
CASSPSVWLGDPDDTQYF
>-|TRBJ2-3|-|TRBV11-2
TGTGCCAGTACCTCCTTACTCTCTGACACAGAAACGCAGTATTTT
CASTSLLSDTETQYF